Listed below are T cell receptor beta chains from one sample, sequenced in a study of T-cell reconstitution after alpha-beta-depleted transplantation in children. From the PCR reads, TCRdb called clonotypes with MiXCR, one entry per CDR3 protein. Of hundreds of thousands of distinct CDR3 sequences listed, about an eighth are singletons. Sample: PBMCs, taken before TCRalphabeta/CD19-depleted stem cell transplant. Receptor source: a girl aged 2-15 years with congenital amegakaryocytic thrombocytopenia, due to receive a stem cell transplant. The CDR3 runs from the conserved cysteine through the conserved F or W. D genes are given only for firm matches. Clone size is given for some rows only: seen once, a few or many times, or a class if the clone is expanded.

TRBV7-9	NA	TRBJ2-1	TRBD2	TGTGCCAGCAGCACCTCCGGACTAGCGGGAAGCAATGAGCAGTTCTTC	CASSTSGLAGSNEQFF
TRBV28	NA	TRBJ2-2	TRBD2	TGTGCCAGCAGCTGGGGGGGGAACACCGGGGAGCTGTTTTTT	CASSWGGNTGELFF
TRBV10-3	few	TRBJ2-7	TRBD1	TGTGCCTCAAAGAACGACAGGGGAGGCGAGCAGTACTTC	CASKNDRGGEQYF
TRBV20-1	NA	TRBJ2-5	NA	TGCAGTGCTAGGACAGCTACCGCCGGGAAGACCCAGTACTTC	CSARTATAGKTQYF
TRBV7-7	many	TRBJ2-2	NA	TGTGCCAGCAGCTTAGATCCCGCGGGTAGATTCACCGGGGAGCTGTTTTTT	CASSLDPAGRFTGELFF
TRBV12-3/TRBV12-4	many	TRBJ1-2	TRBD1	TGTGCCAGCAGTTTCCTACAGGGAAAACAGGGGGATGGCTACACCTTC	CASSFLQGKQGDGYTF
TRBV5-1	once	TRBJ1-5	NA	TGCGCCAGCAGCTATTGGCAGCCCCAGCATTTT	CASSYWQPQHF
TRBV19	NA	TRBJ1-5	NA	TGTGCCAGTAGTCCCAGACCCCCTTCTACAGAGAATCAGCCCCAGCATTTT	CASSPRPPSTENQPQHF
TRBV12-3/TRBV12-4	many	TRBJ2-5	TRBD2	TGTGCCAGCAGTTCCTTCCAGACTAGCTATGAGACCCAGTACTTC	CASSSFQTSYETQYF
TRBV6-2/TRBV6-3	NA	TRBJ2-1	TRBD1	TGTGCCAGTCTGGACAGGGGGAGATACAATGAGCAGTTCTTC	CASLDRGRYNEQFF